This entry describes one T cell receptor (beta chain). The antigen remains unidentified. The V and J ends lost 4 bases and 9 bases respectively, with 16 bases between them. CDR1 and CDR2 from the germline V gene are SGHVS and FNYEAQ. The CDR3 runs 14 residues. The data originate from a study of CD8 T cells in Susac syndrome. TCR beta sequencing covered blood CD8+ and CD4+ T cells. TEMRA cells were enriched by FACS, and CD4+ and CD8+ T cells were negatively isolated. Study-wide findings and caveats: That the number of individuals in its TCR sequencing and HLA analysis was relatively small was acknowledged by the study.

Reverse transcription of about 0.45 to 1 ug RNA used random hexamers. The authors amplified TCR beta CDR3 across 54 Vbeta and 13 Jbeta using immunoSEQ multiplex PCR. A single record per CDR3 protein comes from TCRdb applying MiXCR to the immunoSEQ multiplex PCR reads. The repertoire has around 270,000 distinct CDR3 sequences, around 89% of them found once; the top ten carry roughly 0.2%. This chain joins TRBV7-6 and TRBJ2-1; D is possibly TRBD1 (6 bases). This TCR came from a human donor with multiple sclerosis. Sequences were obtained from CD8+ T cells from PBMCs. This CDR3 is CASSSRQGTTEQFF. The CDR3 bases are TGTGCCAGCAGCTCCCGCCAGGGGACAACTGAGCAGTTCTTC. Full variable domain (outside the CDR3, taken from reference TRBV7-6 and TRBJ2-1): GAGVSQSPRYKVTKRGQDVALRCDPISGHVSLYWYRQALGQGPEFLTYFNYEAQQDKSGLPNDRFSAERPEGSISTLTIQRTEQRDSAMYRCASSSRQGTTEQFFGPGTRLTVL.